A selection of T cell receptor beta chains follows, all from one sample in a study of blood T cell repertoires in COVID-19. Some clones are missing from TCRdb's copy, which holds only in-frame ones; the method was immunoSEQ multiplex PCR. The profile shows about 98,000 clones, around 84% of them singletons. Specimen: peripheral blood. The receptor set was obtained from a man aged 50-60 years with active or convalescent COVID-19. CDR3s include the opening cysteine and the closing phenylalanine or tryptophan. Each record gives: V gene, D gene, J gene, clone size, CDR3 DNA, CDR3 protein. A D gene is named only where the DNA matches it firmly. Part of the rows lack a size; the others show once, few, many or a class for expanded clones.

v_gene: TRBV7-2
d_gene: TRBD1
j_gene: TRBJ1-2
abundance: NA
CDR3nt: TGTGCCAGCAGCTTGACGGGACAGGGCTATGGCTACACCTTC
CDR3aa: CASSLTGQGYGYTF

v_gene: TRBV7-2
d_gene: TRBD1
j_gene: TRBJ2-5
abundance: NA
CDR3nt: TGTGCCACAAGCCAGGGGGCCCGAGAGACCCAGTACTTC
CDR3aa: CATSQGARETQYF

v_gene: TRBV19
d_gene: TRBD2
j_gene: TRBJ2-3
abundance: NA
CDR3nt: TGTGCCAGTAGCTCGACTCGGGCGGGACTAGCGGGGGGGCAAGGAGATACGCAGTATTTT
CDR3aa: CASSSTRAGLAGGQGDTQYF

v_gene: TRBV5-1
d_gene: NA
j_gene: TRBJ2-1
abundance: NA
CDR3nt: TGCGCCAGCAGCTTGGGCTTCGCGGATAGCTCCTACAATGAGCAGTTCTTC
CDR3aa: CASSLGFADSSYNEQFF

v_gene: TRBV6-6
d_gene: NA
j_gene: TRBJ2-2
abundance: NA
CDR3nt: TGTGCCAGCAGTCCGGACAGAAGTCTTTCTTTTTACGTCGCGAACACCGGGGAGCTGTTTTTT
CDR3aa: CASSPDRSLSFYVANTGELFF

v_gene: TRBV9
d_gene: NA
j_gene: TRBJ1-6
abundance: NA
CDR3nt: TGTGCCAGCAGCACGCAGAATTCACCCCTCCACTTT
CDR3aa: CASSTQNSPLHF

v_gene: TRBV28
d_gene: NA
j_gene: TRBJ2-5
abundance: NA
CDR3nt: TGTGCCAGCAGTCCAAACGGACTTAGTAAAGAGACCCAGTACTTC
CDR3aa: CASSPNGLSKETQYF

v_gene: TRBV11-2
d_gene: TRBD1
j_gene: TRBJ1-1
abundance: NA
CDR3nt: TGTGCCAGCAGCTTAGATAGGGGGCGAGCTTTCTTT
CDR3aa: CASSLDRGRAFF

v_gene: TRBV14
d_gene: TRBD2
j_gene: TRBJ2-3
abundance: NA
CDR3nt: TGTGCCAGCAGCCAATTCGGGGGGAGCACAGATACGCAGTATTTT
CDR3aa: CASSQFGGSTDTQYF

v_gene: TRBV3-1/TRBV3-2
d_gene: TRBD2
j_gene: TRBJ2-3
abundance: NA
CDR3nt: TGTGCCAGCAGCCAAGCGGGACTAGCCGTAGATACGCAGTATTTT
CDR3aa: CASSQAGLAVDTQYF

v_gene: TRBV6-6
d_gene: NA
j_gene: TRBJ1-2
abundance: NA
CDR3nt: TGTGCCTCCACAACCTCCGCGGGTAGCAACTATGGCTACACCTTC
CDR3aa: CASTTSAGSNYGYTF

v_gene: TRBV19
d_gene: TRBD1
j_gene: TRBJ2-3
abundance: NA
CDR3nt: TGTGCCAGTAGATCGCCAGGGACAGTCACAGATACGCAGTATTTT
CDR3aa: CASRSPGTVTDTQYF

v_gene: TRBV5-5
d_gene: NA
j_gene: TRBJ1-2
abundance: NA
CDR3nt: TGTGCCAGCAGCTCTAGTGGGGGGGCGATTAACTATGGCTACACCTTC
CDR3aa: CASSSSGGAINYGYTF

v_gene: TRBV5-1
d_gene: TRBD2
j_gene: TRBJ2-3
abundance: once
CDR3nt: TGCGCCAGCAGCCCCCTTGGGCGGGGGGAAGATACGCAGTATTTT
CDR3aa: CASSPLGRGEDTQYF

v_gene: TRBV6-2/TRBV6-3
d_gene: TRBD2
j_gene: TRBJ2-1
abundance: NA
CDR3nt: TGTGCCAGCAGTTACTTAGCGGGGGGCAATAACAATGAGCAGTTCTTC
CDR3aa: CASSYLAGGNNNEQFF

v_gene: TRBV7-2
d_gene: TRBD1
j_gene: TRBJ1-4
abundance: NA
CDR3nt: TGTGCCAGCAGCTTAGGACAGGGCCAAGAAAAACTGTTTTTT
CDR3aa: CASSLGQGQEKLFF

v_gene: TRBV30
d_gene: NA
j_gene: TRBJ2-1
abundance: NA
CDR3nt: TGTGTAATAAGTGGGACTGACTCCTACAATGAGCAGTTCTTC
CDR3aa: CVISGTDSYNEQFF

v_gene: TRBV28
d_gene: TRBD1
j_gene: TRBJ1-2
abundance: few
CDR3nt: TGTGCCAGCGGATTAAATCCGGGACAGGGGGCGGTAGGCTACACCTTC
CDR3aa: CASGLNPGQGAVGYTF

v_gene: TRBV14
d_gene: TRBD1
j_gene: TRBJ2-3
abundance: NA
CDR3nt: TGTGCCAGCAGCCTACCGACAGGGGTCACAGATACGCAGTATTTT
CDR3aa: CASSLPTGVTDTQYF

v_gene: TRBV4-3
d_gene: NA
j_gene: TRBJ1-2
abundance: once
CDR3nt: TGCGCCAGCAGCCAAGTATCCGACAACGCTAACTATGGCTACACCTTC
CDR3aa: CASSQVSDNANYGYTF

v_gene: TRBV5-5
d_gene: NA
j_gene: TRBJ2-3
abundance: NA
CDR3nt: TGTGCCAGCAGCTTGGGGGCGGCAGGAGGTACAGATACGCAGTATTTT
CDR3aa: CASSLGAAGGTDTQYF

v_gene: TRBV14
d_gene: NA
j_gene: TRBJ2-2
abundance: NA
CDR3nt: TGTGCCAGCAGCACCTTGACCTGGGCAAACACCGGGGAGCTGTTTTTT
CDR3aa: CASSTLTWANTGELFF

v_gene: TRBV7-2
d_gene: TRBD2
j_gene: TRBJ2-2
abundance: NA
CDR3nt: TGTGCCAGCAGGAGAGCGGGGGCGAACACCGGGGAGCTGTTTTTT
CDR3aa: CASRRAGANTGELFF

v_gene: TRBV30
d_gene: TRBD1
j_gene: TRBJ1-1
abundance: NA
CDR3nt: TGTGCCTGGAGCGGGGACAGCCTGAACACTGAAGCTTTCTTT
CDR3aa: CAWSGDSLNTEAFF

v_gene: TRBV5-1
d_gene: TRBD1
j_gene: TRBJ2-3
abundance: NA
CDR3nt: TGCGCCAGCAGCCCGGGACAGCCTAGCACAGATACGCAGTATTTT
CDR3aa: CASSPGQPSTDTQYF

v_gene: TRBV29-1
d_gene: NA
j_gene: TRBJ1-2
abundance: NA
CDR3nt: TGCAGCTCCGCGAAGACAAACTATGGCTACACCTTC
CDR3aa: CSSAKTNYGYTF

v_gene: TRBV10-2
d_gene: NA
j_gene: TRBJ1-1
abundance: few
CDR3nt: TGCGCCAGCAGTGAGTGGCCCGTGGAGACTGAAGCTTTCTTT
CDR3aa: CASSEWPVETEAFF

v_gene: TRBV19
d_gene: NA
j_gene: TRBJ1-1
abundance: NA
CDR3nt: TGTGCCAGTTCGAACAGGGCAACCACTGAAGCTTTCTTT
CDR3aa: CASSNRATTEAFF

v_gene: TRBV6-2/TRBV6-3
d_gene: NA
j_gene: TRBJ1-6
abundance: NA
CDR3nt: TGTGCCAGCGGTTCGGCCGGGAGTTCACCCCTCCACTTT
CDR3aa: CASGSAGSSPLHF

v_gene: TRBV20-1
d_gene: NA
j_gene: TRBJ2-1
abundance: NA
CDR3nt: TGCAGTGCGACATCCTACAATGAGCAGTTCTTC
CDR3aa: CSATSYNEQFF

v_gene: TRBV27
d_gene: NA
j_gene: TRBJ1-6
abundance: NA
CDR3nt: TGTGCCAGCAGTTCCGGGGGGGGGCCTCAGTTTTCACCCCTCCACTTT
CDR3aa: CASSSGGGPQFSPLHF

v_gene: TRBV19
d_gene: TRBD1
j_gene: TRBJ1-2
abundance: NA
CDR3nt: TGTGCCAGTAGTATAGTGGGACAGAACTATGGCTACACCTTC
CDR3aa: CASSIVGQNYGYTF

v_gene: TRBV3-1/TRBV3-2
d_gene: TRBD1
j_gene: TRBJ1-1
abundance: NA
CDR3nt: TGTGCCAGCAGCCAAGCCGGGACAGGAGGCACTGAAGCTTTCTTT
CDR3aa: CASSQAGTGGTEAFF

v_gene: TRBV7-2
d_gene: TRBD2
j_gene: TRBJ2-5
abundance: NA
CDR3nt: TGTGCCAGCAGCCCCAGAAGCGGGGGGGCCAGAGAGACCCAGTACTTC
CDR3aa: CASSPRSGGARETQYF

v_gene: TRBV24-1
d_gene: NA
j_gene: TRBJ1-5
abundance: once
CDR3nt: TGTGCCACCAGTGGACAGCACAATCAGCCCCAGCATTTT
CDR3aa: CATSGQHNQPQHF

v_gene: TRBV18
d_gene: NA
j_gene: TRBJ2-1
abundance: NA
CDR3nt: TGTGCCAGCTCACCACGCTGGGGCTATGAGCAGTTCTTC
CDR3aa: CASSPRWGYEQFF

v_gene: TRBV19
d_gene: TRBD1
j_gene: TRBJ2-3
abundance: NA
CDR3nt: TGTGCCAGTAGTGCGGACAGGAACACAGATACGCAGTATTTT
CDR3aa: CASSADRNTDTQYF

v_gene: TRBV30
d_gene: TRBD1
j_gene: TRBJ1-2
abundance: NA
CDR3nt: TGTGCCTGGAGTCCCCGGGACAGACAGTTCCCCAGAGGCTACACCTTC
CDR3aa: CAWSPRDRQFPRGYTF

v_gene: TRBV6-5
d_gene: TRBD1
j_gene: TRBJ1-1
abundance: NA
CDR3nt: TGTGCCAGCAGTTTCCGACAGGGGAACACTGAAGCTTTCTTT
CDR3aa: CASSFRQGNTEAFF

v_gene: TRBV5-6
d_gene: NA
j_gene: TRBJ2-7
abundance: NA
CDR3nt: TGTGCCAGCAGCTTAGGGGGGGACGAGCAGTACTTC
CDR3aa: CASSLGGDEQYF

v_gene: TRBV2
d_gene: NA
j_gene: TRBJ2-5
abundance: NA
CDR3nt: TGTGCCAGCAGTGAGCAGGGGTCAGGGCAAGAGACCCAGTACTTC
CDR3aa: CASSEQGSGQETQYF

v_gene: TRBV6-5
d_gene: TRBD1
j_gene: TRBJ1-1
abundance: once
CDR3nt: TGTGCCAGCAGTTACGGGGGACAGGGTGTAGCTTTCTTT
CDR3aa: CASSYGGQGVAFF

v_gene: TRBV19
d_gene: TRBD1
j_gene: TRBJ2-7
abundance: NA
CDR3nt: TGTGCCAGTAGTGAGGGGACAGCGAGGTCCTACGAGCAGTACTTC
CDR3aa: CASSEGTARSYEQYF

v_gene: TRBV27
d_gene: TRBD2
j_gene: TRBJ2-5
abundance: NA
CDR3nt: TGTGCCAGCAGTTTATCGGGCGACAGCGGGAGGGGGCACCAAGAGACCCAGTACTTC
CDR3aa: CASSLSGDSGRGHQETQYF

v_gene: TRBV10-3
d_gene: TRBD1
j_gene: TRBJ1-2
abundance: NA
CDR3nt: TGTGCCATCAGTGACTCCCCTGGACAGGGGAGAGACTATGGCTACACCTTC
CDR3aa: CAISDSPGQGRDYGYTF

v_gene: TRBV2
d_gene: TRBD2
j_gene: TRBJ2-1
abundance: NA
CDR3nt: TGTGCCAGCAGTGGGTACGGGACTAGCGGGGGAATGAATGAGCAGTTCTTC
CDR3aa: CASSGYGTSGGMNEQFF

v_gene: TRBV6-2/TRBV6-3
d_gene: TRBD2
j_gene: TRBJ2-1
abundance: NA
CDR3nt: TGTGCCAGCAGTTTCCCGGGACTAGCGCTGTACAATGAGCAGTTCTTC
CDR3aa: CASSFPGLALYNEQFF

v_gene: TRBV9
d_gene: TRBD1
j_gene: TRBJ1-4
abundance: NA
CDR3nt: TGTGCCAGCAGGCCGGGACAGGGGTTCGTTGGGGAAAAACTGTTTTTT
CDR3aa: CASRPGQGFVGEKLFF

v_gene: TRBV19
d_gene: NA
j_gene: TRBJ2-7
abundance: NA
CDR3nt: TGTGCCAGTAGTATTAGGAGCCGGTACGAGCAGTACTTC
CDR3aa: CASSIRSRYEQYF